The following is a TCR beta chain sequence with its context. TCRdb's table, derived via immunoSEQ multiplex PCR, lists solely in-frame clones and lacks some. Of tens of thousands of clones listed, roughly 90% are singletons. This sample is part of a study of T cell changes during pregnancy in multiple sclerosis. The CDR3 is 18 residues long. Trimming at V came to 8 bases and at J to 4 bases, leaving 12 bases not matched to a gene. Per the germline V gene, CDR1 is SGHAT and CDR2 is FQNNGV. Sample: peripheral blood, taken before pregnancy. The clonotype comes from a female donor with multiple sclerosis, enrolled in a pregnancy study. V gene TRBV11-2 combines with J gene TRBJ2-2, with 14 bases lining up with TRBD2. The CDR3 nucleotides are TGTGCCAGCTTGGGGGGACTAGCGGGAGCCCGGGGCACCGGGGAGCTGTTTTTT. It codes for CASLGGLAGARGTGELFF.